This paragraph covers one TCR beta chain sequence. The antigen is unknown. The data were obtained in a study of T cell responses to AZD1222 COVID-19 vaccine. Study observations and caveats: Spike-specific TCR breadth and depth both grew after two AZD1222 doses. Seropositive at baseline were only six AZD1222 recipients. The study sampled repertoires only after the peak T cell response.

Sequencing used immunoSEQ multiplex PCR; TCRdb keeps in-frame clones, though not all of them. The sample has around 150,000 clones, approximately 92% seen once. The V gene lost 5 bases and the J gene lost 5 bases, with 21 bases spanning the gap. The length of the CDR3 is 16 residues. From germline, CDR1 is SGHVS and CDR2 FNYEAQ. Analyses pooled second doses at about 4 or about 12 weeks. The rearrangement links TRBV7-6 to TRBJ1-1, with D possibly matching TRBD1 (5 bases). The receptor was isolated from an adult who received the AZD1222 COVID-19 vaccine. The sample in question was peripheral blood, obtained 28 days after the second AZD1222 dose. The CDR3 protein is CASSTRPKGRGTEAFF. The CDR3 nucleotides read TGTGCCAGCAGCACTCGACCCAAGGGACGGGGGACTGAAGCTTTCTTT.